This is a list of T cell receptor beta chains from one sample in a study of shared clonotypes between healthy human individuals. Here immunoSEQ multiplex PCR was the method, and the copy in TCRdb shows in-frame clones only, minus some. This table has about 2.4 million clones, 90% to 95% appearing once. The specimen was naive CD4+ T cells sorted from blood. These receptor sequences come from a young man in good health. Both conserved end residues are part of each CDR3. D genes are given only for firm matches. The size field is filled for only some rows; it gives once, few, many or a size class.

J gene: TRBJ2-1
D gene: NA
clone size: NA
V gene: TRBV5-1
CDR3 protein: CASSLRDGAGDEQFF
CDR3 DNA: TGCGCCAGCAGCTTACGGGACGGAGCTGGGGATGAGCAGTTCTTC

J gene: TRBJ2-7
D gene: NA
clone size: NA
V gene: TRBV7-3
CDR3 protein: CASSLIGAGEQYF
CDR3 DNA: TGTGCCAGCAGCTTAATCGGGGCCGGCGAGCAGTACTTC

J gene: TRBJ1-1
D gene: NA
clone size: NA
V gene: TRBV7-9
CDR3 protein: CASSQSGLEAFF
CDR3 DNA: TGTGCCAGCAGCCAGTCGGGGCTCGAAGCTTTCTTT

J gene: TRBJ1-4
D gene: TRBD1
clone size: NA
V gene: TRBV18
CDR3 protein: CASSPLSGTVNEKLFF
CDR3 DNA: TGTGCCAGCTCACCACTCTCCGGGACAGTAAATGAAAAACTGTTTTTT

J gene: TRBJ2-3
D gene: NA
clone size: NA
V gene: TRBV18
CDR3 protein: CASKGFSPVDTQYF
CDR3 DNA: TGTGCCAGCAAAGGGTTTAGCCCCGTTGATACGCAGTATTTT

J gene: TRBJ2-7
D gene: TRBD2
clone size: NA
V gene: TRBV5-1
CDR3 protein: CASSSRTSGSGEQYF
CDR3 DNA: TGCGCCAGCAGCTCCAGGACTAGCGGGAGTGGCGAGCAGTACTTC

J gene: TRBJ2-3
D gene: NA
clone size: NA
V gene: TRBV20-1
CDR3 protein: CSASPGDTQYF
CDR3 DNA: TGCAGTGCTAGTCCGGGAGATACGCAGTATTTT

J gene: TRBJ2-5
D gene: TRBD2
clone size: NA
V gene: TRBV5-1
CDR3 protein: CASSLGTSGGQETQYF
CDR3 DNA: TGCGCCAGCAGCTTGGGGACTAGCGGGGGCCAAGAGACCCAGTACTTC

J gene: TRBJ1-3
D gene: NA
clone size: NA
V gene: TRBV18
CDR3 protein: CASSPPLGSGNTIYF
CDR3 DNA: TGTGCCAGCTCACCACCGTTGGGCTCTGGAAACACCATATATTTT

J gene: TRBJ1-2
D gene: NA
clone size: NA
V gene: TRBV11-2
CDR3 protein: CASSPIGTGGYGYTF
CDR3 DNA: TGTGCCAGCAGCCCCATCGGCACAGGAGGATATGGCTACACCTTC

J gene: TRBJ1-2
D gene: NA
clone size: NA
V gene: TRBV2
CDR3 protein: CASRGGAYGYTF
CDR3 DNA: TGTGCCAGCAGGGGAGGTGCGTATGGCTACACCTTC

J gene: TRBJ1-1
D gene: NA
clone size: few
V gene: TRBV21-1
CDR3 protein: CASSKTQRNTEAFF
CDR3 DNA: TGTGCCAGCAGCAAAACTCAGAGGAACACTGAAGCTTTCTTT

J gene: TRBJ1-5
D gene: TRBD1
clone size: NA
V gene: TRBV5-1
CDR3 protein: CASSLAGGVQPQHF
CDR3 DNA: TGTGCCAGCAGCTTGGCAGGGGGGGTACAGCCCCAGCATTTT

J gene: TRBJ2-7
D gene: TRBD2
clone size: NA
V gene: TRBV10-3
CDR3 protein: CAISEWGLDYEQYF
CDR3 DNA: TGTGCCATCAGTGAGTGGGGACTAGACTACGAGCAGTACTTC

J gene: TRBJ1-6
D gene: NA
clone size: NA
V gene: TRBV5-1
CDR3 protein: CASSPEGQNNSPLHF
CDR3 DNA: TGCGCCAGCAGCCCGGAAGGTCAGAATAATTCACCCCTCCACTTT

J gene: TRBJ1-2
D gene: TRBD1
clone size: NA
V gene: TRBV19
CDR3 protein: CASSIQTGGNYGYTF
CDR3 DNA: TGTGCCAGTAGTATCCAGACAGGGGGCAACTATGGCTACACCTTC

J gene: TRBJ2-3
D gene: NA
clone size: NA
V gene: TRBV19
CDR3 protein: CASSIWPTDTQYF
CDR3 DNA: TGTGCCAGTAGTATTTGGCCCACAGATACGCAGTATTTT

J gene: TRBJ2-7
D gene: TRBD2
clone size: NA
V gene: TRBV6-6
CDR3 protein: CASSQTSGGPYEQYF
CDR3 DNA: TGTGCCAGCAGCCAAACTAGCGGGGGGCCCTACGAGCAGTACTTC

J gene: TRBJ2-2
D gene: TRBD1
clone size: NA
V gene: TRBV7-9
CDR3 protein: CASRLTGAGELFF
CDR3 DNA: TGTGCCAGCAGATTAACAGGGGCCGGGGAGCTGTTTTTT

J gene: TRBJ2-7
D gene: TRBD2
clone size: NA
V gene: TRBV11-2
CDR3 protein: CASSLLAGGPYEQYF
CDR3 DNA: TGTGCCAGCAGCTTACTAGCGGGGGGCCCCTACGAGCAGTACTTC

J gene: TRBJ2-7
D gene: NA
clone size: NA
V gene: TRBV5-4
CDR3 protein: CASSLTGPISYEQYF
CDR3 DNA: TGTGCCAGCAGCTTGACAGGGCCGATCTCCTACGAGCAGTACTTC

J gene: TRBJ2-2
D gene: TRBD2
clone size: NA
V gene: TRBV6-4
CDR3 protein: CASSPGLTTGELFF
CDR3 DNA: TGTGCCAGCAGCCCGGGACTAACCACCGGGGAGCTGTTTTTT

J gene: TRBJ2-7
D gene: NA
clone size: NA
V gene: TRBV25-1
CDR3 protein: CASSEWGPGGDEQYF
CDR3 DNA: TGTGCCAGCAGTGAATGGGGACCAGGAGGCGACGAGCAGTACTTC

J gene: TRBJ2-6
D gene: NA
clone size: NA
V gene: TRBV30
CDR3 protein: CACGGANVLTF
CDR3 DNA: TGTGCCTGCGGTGGGGCCAACGTCCTGACTTTC

J gene: TRBJ2-2
D gene: TRBD1
clone size: NA
V gene: TRBV12-5
CDR3 protein: CASGLDRGRAGELFF
CDR3 DNA: TGTGCTAGTGGTTTGGACAGGGGGCGGGCCGGGGAGCTGTTTTTT

J gene: TRBJ2-3
D gene: TRBD2
clone size: NA
V gene: TRBV7-6
CDR3 protein: CASRLAGITDTQYF
CDR3 DNA: TGTGCCAGCAGACTAGCGGGCATAACAGATACGCAGTATTTT

J gene: TRBJ2-1
D gene: NA
clone size: NA
V gene: TRBV4-2
CDR3 protein: CASSQERDVEQFF
CDR3 DNA: TGTGCCAGCAGCCAAGAGCGGGACGTTGAGCAGTTCTTC

J gene: TRBJ2-3
D gene: TRBD1
clone size: NA
V gene: TRBV7-9
CDR3 protein: CASSRTGGSSDTQYF
CDR3 DNA: TGTGCCAGCAGCCGGACAGGGGGCTCCTCAGATACGCAGTATTTT